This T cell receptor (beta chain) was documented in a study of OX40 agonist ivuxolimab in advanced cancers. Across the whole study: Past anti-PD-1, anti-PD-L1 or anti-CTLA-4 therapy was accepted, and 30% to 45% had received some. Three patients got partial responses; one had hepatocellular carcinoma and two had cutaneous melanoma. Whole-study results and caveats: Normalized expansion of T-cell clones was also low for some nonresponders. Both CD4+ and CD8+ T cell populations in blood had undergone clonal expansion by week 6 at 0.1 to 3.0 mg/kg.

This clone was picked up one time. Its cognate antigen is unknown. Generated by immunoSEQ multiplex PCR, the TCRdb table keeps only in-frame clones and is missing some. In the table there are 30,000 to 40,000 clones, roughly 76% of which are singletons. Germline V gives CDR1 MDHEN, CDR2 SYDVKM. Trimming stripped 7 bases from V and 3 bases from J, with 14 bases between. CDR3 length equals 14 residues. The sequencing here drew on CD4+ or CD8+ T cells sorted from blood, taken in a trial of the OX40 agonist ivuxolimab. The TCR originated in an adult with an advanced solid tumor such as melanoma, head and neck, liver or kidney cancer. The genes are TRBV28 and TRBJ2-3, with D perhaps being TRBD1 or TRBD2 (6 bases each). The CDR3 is CASNSPGATDTQYF. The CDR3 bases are TGTGCCAGCAACTCTCCGGGGGCAACAGATACGCAGTATTTT.